This T cell receptor beta chain was observed in a study of blood T cell repertoires in COVID-19. This table comes from immunoSEQ multiplex PCR, and its TCRdb copy is limited to in-frame clones, with some not included. The table includes about 150,000 clones, roughly 86% detected once. This receptor was identified in a human donor in a cohort sampled during active COVID-19. Sequenced sample: peripheral blood.

The CDR3 sequence is CASSPPGLAGGEEQFF. The CDR3 bases are TGTGCCAGCAGCCCCCCGGGACTAGCGGGAGGAGAAGAGCAGTTCTTC. This chain uses TRBV7-2 with TRBJ2-1; TRBD2 agrees at 15 bases. The junction had 9 bases not matched to a gene; V was cut back by 5 bases and J by 10 bases. CDR3 length: 16 residues. Looked up from germline, CDR1 is SGHTA and CDR2 is FQGNSA.